The present entry profiles one TCR beta chain with its context. Its cognate antigen is unknown. Primers included in the PCR were 60 Vbeta and 13 Jbeta primers. The data were produced by immunoSEQ multiplex PCR, yet TCRdb's version contains in-frame clones alone and is incomplete. The table lists fewer than 100,000 clones, approximately 78% of them singletons, with roughly 2.5% in the top ten. Donors counted as nominally healthy when sampled, yet unrecorded immune exposures were likely. This sample was taken from a study of cytomegalovirus exposure and HLA in healthy donors. General study findings and limits: The authors assumed roughly uniform sequencing depth across donors for presence/absence analyses.

The germline V gene encodes CDR1 SGHVS and CDR2 FQNEAQ. This CDR3 comprises 14 residues. Trimming took 5 bases from V and 5 from J; bases not matched to a gene: 8. J is TRBJ1-2 and V is TRBV7-8; the match to TRBD1 covers 7 bases. Sequences were obtained from PBMCs. This clonotype originated in a male donor in good health and CMV-seropositive. This CDR3 reads CASSRRQGDYGYTF. The CDR3 DNA sequence: TGTGCCAGCAGCCGGCGACAGGGAGATTATGGCTACACCTTC.